The 22 T cell receptor beta chains reported below all come from one sample, sequenced in a study of molecular identifiers for immune sequencing clone quantification. TCRdb re-analysed the PCR reads in MiXCR, keeping a single row per CDR3 protein. Among roughly 320,000 distinct CDR3 sequences listed, roughly 24% were seen once. Sample: naive CD8+ T cells from blood, with Jurkat cell RNA spiked in. The subset is: FACS-sorted CD8+CD4-CCR7+CD45RA+ naive T cells. These receptors were collected from a human donor in good health. Some libraries in this study had Jurkat cell RNA spiked in.

As for this clonotype: It may be a read error: a sequence one base away is much more abundant. This chain links TRBV7-8 with TRBJ2-1, with TRBD2 matching over 8 bases. The V gene end was trimmed by 5 bases and the J gene end by 4 bases; junction bases not matched to a gene: 7. Germline V lookup: CDR1 SGHVS, CDR2 FQNEAQ. The CDR3 runs 15 residues. CDR3 DNA: TGTGCCAGCAGCGAGGCGGGAGGCCGATACAATGAGCAGTTCTTC. Protein: CASSEAGGRYNEQFF.

The sample holds many counts of this clonotype. The chain combines TRBV5-1 with TRBJ2-3; TRBD2 matches 9 bases. CDR3 length: 14 residues. Germline V CDR1 and CDR2: SGHRS, YFSETQ. The ends lost 2 bases at V and 5 bases at J; junction bases unmatched: 3. The DNA of the CDR3 is TGCGCCAGCAGCTTTGGGACTAGCCTAGATACGCAGTATTTT. It translates to CASSFGTSLDTQYF.

This clonotype was recorded many times. The chain uses TRBV4-3 and TRBJ2-7; weak D call: TRBD1 (6 bases). The V and J ends lost 4 bases and 3 bases respectively, with 13 bases between them. The CDR3 extends over 14 amino acids. Germline CDR1 reads LGHNA; CDR2 reads YSLEER. The CDR3 DNA is TGCGCCAGCAGCCCAGGACAGTACAGCTACGAGCAGTACTTC. Amino acid sequence: CASSPGQYSYEQYF.

A word on this clonotype: A much larger clone sits a single nucleotide away, making a read error possible. The gene calls are TRBV5-3 and TRBJ2-1; 9 bases fit TRBD2. TRBV5-3 is designated an ORF whose function remains uncertain. The CDR3 length is 15 residues. CDR3: CASSFPSGTCNEQFF. The CDR3 DNA reads TGTGCCAGCAGCTTTCCTAGCGGGACCTGCAATGAGCAGTTCTTC.

The chain has TRBV11-2 and TRBJ2-5; the match to TRBD1 covers 9 bases. From germline, CDR1 is SGHAT and CDR2 FQNNGV. J lost 4 bases, V lost 5 bases, and 8 bases had no gene match. The CDR3 has 15 residues. CDR3 DNA sequence: TGTGCCAGCAGCCTGCCCGGGACAGGGAGAGAGACCCAGTACTTC. Translating gives CASSLPGTGRETQYF. Filled out from reference TRBV11-2 and TRBJ2-5, the complete variable domain reads EAGVAQSPRYKIIEKRQSVAFWCNPISGHATLYWYQQILGQGPKLLIQFQNNGVVDDSQLPKDRFSAERLKGVDSTLKIQPAKLEDSAVYLCASSLPGTGRETQYFGPGTRLLVL.

Ten or more counts support this clonotype. The chain links TRBV5-1 to TRBJ2-1; D is possibly TRBD2 (5 bases). Trimming removed 6 bases from V and 0 bases from J, with 13 bases in between. The CDR3 extends over 15 amino acids. Per the germline V gene, CDR1 is SGHRS and CDR2 is YFSETQ. The CDR3 DNA reads as TGCGCCAGCAATCCAGCGGAGAGCTCCTACAATGAGCAGTTCTTC. Translation gives CASNPAESSYNEQFF. Variable domain in full (rest from reference TRBV5-1 and TRBJ2-1): KAGVTQTPRYLIKTRGQQVTLSCSPISGHRSVSWYQQTPGQGLQFLFEYFSETQRNKGNFPGRFSGRQFSNSRSEMNVSTLELGDSALYLCASNPAESSYNEQFFGPGTRLTVL.

This clonotype was recorded many times. The gene calls are TRBV6-6 and TRBJ1-1; D perhaps matches TRBD1 (5 bases). The CDR3 runs 15 residues. V was shortened by 0 bases and J by 0 bases, with 8 bases between the two germline ends. Germline-derived CDR1 and CDR2 are MNHNY and SVGAGI (reference sequence). The CDR3 is CASSYSKGMNTEAFF. The CDR3 DNA sequence: TGTGCCAGCAGTTACTCAAAGGGGATGAACACTGAAGCTTTCTTT.

This chain links TRBV28 with TRBJ1-3; D perhaps matches TRBD1 (5 bases). The germline gives CDR1 MDHEN, CDR2 SYDVKM. Trimming shortened V by 5 bases and J by 8 bases, and 22 bases separated the two germline ends. This CDR3 spans 16 amino acids. This CDR3 is CASSPWGGTTGDTIYF. In nucleotides, the CDR3 is TGTGCCAGCAGTCCTTGGGGAGGGACCACCGGGGACACCATATATTTT.

The chain couples TRBV9 to TRBJ2-7; 8 bases match TRBD2. Germline V gene lookup returns CDR1 SGDLS and CDR2 YYNGEE. Trimming cost V 0 bases and J 5 bases; bases outside gene matches: 4. This CDR3 comprises 14 residues. The CDR3 DNA is TGTGCCAGCAGCGTAGCCGGGGGGGGGGACGAGCAGTACTTC. Translated, it gives CASSVAGGGDEQYF.

For this clonotype: This clone may be a read error of a much larger clone one base away. This chain connects TRBV19 to TRBJ2-1, with D uncertain. Trimming took 7 bases from V and 10 from J, leaving 17 bases between them. The germline gives CDR1 LNHDA, CDR2 SQIVND (reference sequence). This CDR3 comprises 13 residues. The CDR3 region has the DNA TGTGCCAGTACCCCGAAACCGGGCCTCGAGCAGTTCTTC. This sequence encodes CASTPKPGLEQFF.

As for this clonotype: A read error may explain this, as a much larger clone is one base away. The rearrangement joins TRBV12-3 or TRBV12-4 to TRBJ2-1; possible D gene TRBD2, 7 bases. This CDR3 region has 14 residues. V was trimmed by 9 bases and J by 6 bases, leaving 18 bases between them. CDR3 residues: CASSIGGAVNEQFF. CDR3 nucleotides: TGTGCCAGTTCCATTGGGGGGGCGGTCAATGAGCAGTTCTTC.

There are many counts of this clonotype. This rearrangement joins TRBV27 to TRBJ2-2, with 9 bases that match TRBD2. The CDR3 has 16 residues. Trimming at V came to 2 bases and at J to 4 bases, leaving 5 bases not matched to a gene. Germline V gene sequence: CDR1 MNHEY, CDR2 SMNVEV (reference sequence). The CDR3 region is CASSLIAGVGTGELFF. As DNA, the CDR3 is TGTGCCAGCAGTTTAATAGCGGGAGTCGGCACCGGGGAGCTGTTTTTT.

This clonotype was observed once. With a much larger clone just one base away, this may be a read error. The rearrangement uses TRBV28 and TRBJ1-4, with D uncertain. CDR1 and CDR2 from the germline V gene are MDHEN and SYDVKM. The CDR3 is 12 residues long. CDR3 nucleotide sequence: TGTGCCAGCAGTTTCGACCGTGAAAGACTGTTTTTT. It yields the protein CASSFDRERLFF.

On this clonotype itself: This may stem from a read error, because a much larger clone lies one nucleotide away. The chain has TRBV10-3 and TRBJ2-7; D remains unclear. CDR3 length equals 12 residues. Germline lookup yields CDR1 ENHRY and CDR2 SYGVKD. Trimming removed 4 bases from V and 2 bases from J, with 6 bases in between. In nucleotides, the CDR3 is TGTGCCATCAGTGTGTCCGCCTACGAGCAGTACTTC. As protein: CAISVSAYEQYF.

This clonotype appeared a few times. V gene TRBV9 combines with J gene TRBJ2-3; D gene ambiguous. Per germline, CDR1 SGDLS and CDR2 YYNGEE. Trimming removed 2 bases at V and 3 bases at J, with 7 bases between. There are 13 residues in the CDR3. CDR3 in DNA: TGTGCCAGCAGCGTCGCGGCGACAGATACGCAGTATTTT. As protein: CASSVAATDTQYF.

This clonotype was counted at least ten times. DNA for the CDR3: TGTGCCAGCAGTTTGACAGGGTACACCTACGAGCAGTACTTC. Its translation is CASSLTGYTYEQYF. The V call is TRBV6-5, the J call TRBJ2-7; 7 bases fit TRBD1. Looked up from germline, CDR1 is MNHEY and CDR2 is SVGAGI. The length of the CDR3 is 14 residues. Losses at the gene ends were 4 bases for V and 2 bases for J; bases not matched to a gene: 5.

This clonotype was counted between two and nine times. V is TRBV4-1 and J is TRBJ1-1; D gene ambiguous. V gave up 1 base and J gave up 0 bases, with 9 bases separating them. Germline V lookup: CDR1 MGHRA, CDR2 YSYEKL. The CDR3 loop spans 15 amino acids. The CDR3 loop is CASSQVLVMNTEAFF. CDR3 nucleotide sequence: TGCGCCAGCAGCCAAGTCCTCGTTATGAACACTGAAGCTTTCTTT.

This clonotype came up many times. V and J are TRBV6-5 and TRBJ1-5; D remains unclear. CDR1 MNHEY and CDR2 SVGAGI come from the germline V gene. The CDR3 has 15 amino acids. Trimming took off 5 bases at V and 0 bases at J, with 11 bases between the two ends. The CDR3 DNA sequence: TGTGCCAGCAGTCCGGACGGAAATAGCAATCAGCCCCAGCATTTT. Protein product: CASSPDGNSNQPQHF.

This clonotype was recorded only once. This chain joins TRBV12-3 or TRBV12-4 and TRBJ2-2, with 9 bases lining up with TRBD1. V dropped 1 base and J dropped 3; count of bases not matched to a gene: 12. The CDR3 totals 19 residues. Here the CDR3 DNA reads TGTGCCAGCAGTTTAGGGGGACAGGGAGGATTTAGGTACACCGGGGAGCTGTTTTTT. Residues: CASSLGGQGGFRYTGELFF.

The V gene is TRBV12-3 or TRBV12-4, the J gene TRBJ2-5; 9 bases map to TRBD2. CDR3 length: 15 amino acids. Germline trimming cut 2 bases from V and 2 bases from J; bases unmatched to any gene: 3. For the CDR3, the DNA is TGTGCCAGCAGTTTAAGGCGGGAGGGGCAAGAGACCCAGTACTTC. Protein sequence: CASSLRREGQETQYF.

This clonotype appeared many times. The chain recombines TRBV5-1 with TRBJ2-3; 8 bases map to TRBD2. The CDR3 has 18 amino acids. CDR1 and CDR2 (germline): SGHRS, YFSETQ. V dropped 0 bases and J dropped 0; count of bases not matched to a gene: 9. CDR3 DNA: TGCGCCAGCAGCTTGGCCCAGAGGGCGGGAGGAAGCACAGATACGCAGTATTTT. Protein product: CASSLAQRAGGSTDTQYF.

The J gene is TRBJ2-7, the V gene TRBV19; D is possibly TRBD1 or TRBD2 (6 bases each). CDR3 length: 16 amino acids. V dropped 2 bases and J dropped 3 bases, with 17 bases sitting between them. Germline loops: CDR1 LNHDA, CDR2 SQIVND (reference sequence). The CDR3 region is CASSISGDISHYEQYF. The CDR3 bases are TGTGCCAGTAGTATATCGGGGGACATTTCACACTACGAGCAGTACTTC.